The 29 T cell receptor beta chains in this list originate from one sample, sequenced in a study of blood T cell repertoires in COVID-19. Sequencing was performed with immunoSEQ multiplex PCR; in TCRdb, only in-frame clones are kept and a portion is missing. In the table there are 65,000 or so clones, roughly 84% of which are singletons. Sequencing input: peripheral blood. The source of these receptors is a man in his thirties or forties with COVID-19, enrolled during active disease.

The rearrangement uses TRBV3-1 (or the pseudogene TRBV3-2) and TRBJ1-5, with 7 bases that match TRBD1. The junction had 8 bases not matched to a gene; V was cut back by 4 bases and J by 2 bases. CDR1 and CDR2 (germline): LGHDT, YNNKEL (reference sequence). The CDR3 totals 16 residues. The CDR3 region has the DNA TGTGCCAGCAGCCGTGGACAGGCTATGGGCAATCAGCCCCAGCATTTT. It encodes CASSRGQAMGNQPQHF.

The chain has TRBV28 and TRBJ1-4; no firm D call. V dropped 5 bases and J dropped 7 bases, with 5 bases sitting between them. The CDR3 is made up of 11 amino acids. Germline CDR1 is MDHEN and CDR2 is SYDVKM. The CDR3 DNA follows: TGTGCCAGCAGTACGAGTGAAAAACTGTTTTTT. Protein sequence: CASSTSEKLFF.

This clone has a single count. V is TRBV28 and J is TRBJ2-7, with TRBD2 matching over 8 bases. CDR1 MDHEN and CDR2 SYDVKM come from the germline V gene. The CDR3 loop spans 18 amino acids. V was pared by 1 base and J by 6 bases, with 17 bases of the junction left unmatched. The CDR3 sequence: CASSLYPGGHRSGGEQYF. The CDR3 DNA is TGTGCCAGCAGTTTATATCCGGGAGGCCATCGAAGCGGGGGCGAGCAGTACTTC.

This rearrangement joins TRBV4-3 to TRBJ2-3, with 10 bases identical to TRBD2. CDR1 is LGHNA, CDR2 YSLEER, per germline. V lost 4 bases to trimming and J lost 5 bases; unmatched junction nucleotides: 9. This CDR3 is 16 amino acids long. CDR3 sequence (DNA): TGCGCCAGCAGCCCTCCGGCTAGCGGGAGTGGAGATACGCAGTATTTT. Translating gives CASSPPASGSGDTQYF.

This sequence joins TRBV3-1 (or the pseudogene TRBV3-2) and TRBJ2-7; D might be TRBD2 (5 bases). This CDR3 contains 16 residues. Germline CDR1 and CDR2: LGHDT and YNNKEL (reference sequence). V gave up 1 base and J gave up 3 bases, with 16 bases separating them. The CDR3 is CASSQGEGGPYYEQYF. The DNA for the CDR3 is TGTGCCAGCAGCCAAGGCGAAGGCGGGCCCTACTACGAGCAGTACTTC.

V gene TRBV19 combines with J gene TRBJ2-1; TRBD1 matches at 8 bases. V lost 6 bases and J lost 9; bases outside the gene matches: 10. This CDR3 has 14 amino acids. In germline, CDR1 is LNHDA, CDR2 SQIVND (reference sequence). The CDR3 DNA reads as TGTGCCAGTAGCACGGGACAGGCAGGTAGTGAGCAGTTCTTC. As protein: CASSTGQAGSEQFF.

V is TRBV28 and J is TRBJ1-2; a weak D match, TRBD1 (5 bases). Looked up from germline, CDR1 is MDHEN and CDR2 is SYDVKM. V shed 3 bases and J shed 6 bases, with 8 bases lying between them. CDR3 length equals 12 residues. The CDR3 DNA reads TGTGCCAGCAGTTTCCGGGGGGATGGCTACACCTTC. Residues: CASSFRGDGYTF.

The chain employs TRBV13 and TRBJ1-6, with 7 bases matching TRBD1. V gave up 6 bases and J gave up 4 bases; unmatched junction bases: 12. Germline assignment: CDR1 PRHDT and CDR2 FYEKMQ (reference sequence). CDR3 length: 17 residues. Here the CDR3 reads CASRGIGDSPYNSPLHF. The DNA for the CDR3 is TGTGCCAGCAGGGGAATTGGGGACAGCCCTTATAATTCACCCCTCCACTTT.

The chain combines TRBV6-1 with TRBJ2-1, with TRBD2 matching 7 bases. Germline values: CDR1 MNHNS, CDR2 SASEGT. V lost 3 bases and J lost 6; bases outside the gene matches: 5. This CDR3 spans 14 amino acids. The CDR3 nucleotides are TGTGCCAGCAGTGAGCGCGGGACTATCAATGAGCAGTTCTTC. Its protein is CASSERGTINEQFF.

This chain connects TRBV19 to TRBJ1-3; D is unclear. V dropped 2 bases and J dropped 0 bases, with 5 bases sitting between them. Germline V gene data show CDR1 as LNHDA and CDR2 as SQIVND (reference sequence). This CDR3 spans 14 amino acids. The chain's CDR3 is CASSIRGSGNTIYF. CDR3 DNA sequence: TGTGCCAGTAGTATACGGGGCTCTGGAAACACCATATATTTT.

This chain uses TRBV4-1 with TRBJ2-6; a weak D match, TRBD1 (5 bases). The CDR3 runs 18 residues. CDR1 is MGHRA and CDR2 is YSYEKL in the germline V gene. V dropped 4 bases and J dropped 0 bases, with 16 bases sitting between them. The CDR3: CASSLRQTLTSGANVLTF. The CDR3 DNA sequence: TGCGCCAGCAGCCTACGACAGACTCTGACCTCTGGGGCCAACGTCCTGACTTTC.

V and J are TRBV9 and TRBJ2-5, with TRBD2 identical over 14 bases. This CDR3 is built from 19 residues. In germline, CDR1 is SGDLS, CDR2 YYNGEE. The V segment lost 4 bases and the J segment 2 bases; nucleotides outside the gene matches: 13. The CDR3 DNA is TGTGCCAGCAGCAAATCTCCCGGACTAGCGGGAGGCGATCAAGAGACCCAGTACTTC. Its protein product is CASSKSPGLAGGDQETQYF.

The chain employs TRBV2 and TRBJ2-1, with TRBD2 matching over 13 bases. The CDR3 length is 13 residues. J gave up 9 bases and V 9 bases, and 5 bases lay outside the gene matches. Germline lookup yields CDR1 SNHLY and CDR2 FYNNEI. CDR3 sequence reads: CARGLAGEGEQFF. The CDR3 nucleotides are TGTGCCAGAGGACTAGCGGGAGAGGGTGAGCAGTTCTTC.

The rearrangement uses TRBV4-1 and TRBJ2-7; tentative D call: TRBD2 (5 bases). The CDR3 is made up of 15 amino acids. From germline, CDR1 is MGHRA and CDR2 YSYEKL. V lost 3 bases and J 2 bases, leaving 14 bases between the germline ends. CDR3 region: CASSHTEDYTYEQYF. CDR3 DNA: TGCGCCAGCAGCCACACCGAAGACTACACCTACGAGCAGTACTTC.

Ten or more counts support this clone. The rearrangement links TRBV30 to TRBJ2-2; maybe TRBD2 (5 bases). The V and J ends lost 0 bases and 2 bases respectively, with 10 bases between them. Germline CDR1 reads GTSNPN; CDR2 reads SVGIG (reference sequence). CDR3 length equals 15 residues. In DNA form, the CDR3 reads TGTGCCTGGAGTGTACGAGCGGAAAACACCGGGGAGCTGTTTTTT. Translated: CAWSVRAENTGELFF.

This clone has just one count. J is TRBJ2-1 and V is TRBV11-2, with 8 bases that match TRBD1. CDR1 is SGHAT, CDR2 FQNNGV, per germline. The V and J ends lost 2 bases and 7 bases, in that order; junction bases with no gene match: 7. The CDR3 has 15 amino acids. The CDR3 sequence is CASSLYVRGLNEQFF. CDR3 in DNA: TGTGCCAGCAGCTTATACGTCAGGGGGCTTAATGAGCAGTTCTTC.

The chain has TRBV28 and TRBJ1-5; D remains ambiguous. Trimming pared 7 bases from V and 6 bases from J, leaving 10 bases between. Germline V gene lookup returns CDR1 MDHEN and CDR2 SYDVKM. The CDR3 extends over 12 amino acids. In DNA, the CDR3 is TGTGCCAGCACCGAAGGGAGTCAGCCCCAGCATTTT. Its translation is CASTEGSQPQHF. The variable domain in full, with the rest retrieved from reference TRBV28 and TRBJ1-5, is DVKVTQSSRYLVKRTGEKVFLECVQDMDHENMFWYRQDPGLGLRLIYFSYDVKMKEKGDIPEGYSVSREKKERFSLILESASTNQTSMYLCASTEGSQPQHFGDGTRLSIL.

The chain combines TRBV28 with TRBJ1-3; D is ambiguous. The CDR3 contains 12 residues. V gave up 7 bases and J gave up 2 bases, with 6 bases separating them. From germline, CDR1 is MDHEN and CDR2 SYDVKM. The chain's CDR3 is CASMYAGNTIYF. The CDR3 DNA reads TGTGCCAGCATGTATGCTGGAAACACCATATATTTT.

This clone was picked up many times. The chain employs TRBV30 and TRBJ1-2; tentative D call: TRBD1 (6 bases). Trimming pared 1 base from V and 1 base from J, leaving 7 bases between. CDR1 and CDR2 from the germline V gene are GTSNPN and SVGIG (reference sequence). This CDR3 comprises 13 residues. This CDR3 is CAWSEGGNYGYTF. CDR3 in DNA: TGTGCCTGGAGTGAAGGGGGTAACTATGGCTACACCTTC.

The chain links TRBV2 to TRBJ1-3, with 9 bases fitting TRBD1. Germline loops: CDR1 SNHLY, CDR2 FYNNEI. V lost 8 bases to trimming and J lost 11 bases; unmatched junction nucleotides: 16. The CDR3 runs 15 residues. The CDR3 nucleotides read TGTGCCAGCGCCGTGGAGGGACAGGGTCAAGTAGCCATATATTTT. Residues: CASAVEGQGQVAIYF.

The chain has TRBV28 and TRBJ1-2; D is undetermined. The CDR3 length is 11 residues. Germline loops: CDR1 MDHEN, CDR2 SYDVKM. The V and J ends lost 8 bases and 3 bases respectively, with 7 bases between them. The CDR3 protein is CASGQDYGYTF. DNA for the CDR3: TGTGCCAGCGGCCAAGACTATGGCTACACCTTC.

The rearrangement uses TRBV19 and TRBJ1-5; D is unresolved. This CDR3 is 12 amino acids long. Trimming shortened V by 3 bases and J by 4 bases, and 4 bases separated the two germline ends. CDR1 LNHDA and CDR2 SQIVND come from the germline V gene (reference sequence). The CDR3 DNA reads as TGTGCCAGTAGTATCGGGAATCAGCCCCAGCATTTT. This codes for CASSIGNQPQHF. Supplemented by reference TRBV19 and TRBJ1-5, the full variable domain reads DGGITQSPKYLFRKEGQNVTLSCEQNLNHDAMYWYRQDPGQGLRLIYYSQIVNDFQKGDIAEGYSVSREKKESFPLTVTSAQKNPTAFYLCASSIGNQPQHFGDGTRLSIL.

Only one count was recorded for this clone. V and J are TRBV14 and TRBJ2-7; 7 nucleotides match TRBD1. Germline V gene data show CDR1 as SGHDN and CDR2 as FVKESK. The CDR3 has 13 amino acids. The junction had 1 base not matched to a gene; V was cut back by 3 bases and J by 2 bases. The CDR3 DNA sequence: TGTGCCAGCAGCCAGGGACAGACCTACGAGCAGTACTTC. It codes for CASSQGQTYEQYF.

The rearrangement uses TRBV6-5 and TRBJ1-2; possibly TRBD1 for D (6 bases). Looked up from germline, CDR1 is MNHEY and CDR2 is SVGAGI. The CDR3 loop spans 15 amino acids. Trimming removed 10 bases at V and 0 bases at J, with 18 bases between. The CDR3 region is CATSREGTTNYGYTF. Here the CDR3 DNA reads TGTGCCACCTCCCGCGAGGGGACAACTAACTATGGCTACACCTTC.

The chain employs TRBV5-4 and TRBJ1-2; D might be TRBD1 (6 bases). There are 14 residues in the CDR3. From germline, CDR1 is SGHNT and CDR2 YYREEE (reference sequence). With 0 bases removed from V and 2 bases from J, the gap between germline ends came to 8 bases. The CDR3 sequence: CASSLVDRNYGYTF. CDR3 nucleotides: TGTGCCAGCAGCTTGGTAGACAGGAACTATGGCTACACCTTC.

The DNA of the CDR3 is TGCAGCGCCGCCAGGGCACCTTCCTACGAGCAGTACTTC. Encoded protein: CSAARAPSYEQYF. J is TRBJ2-7 and V is TRBV29-1; D might be TRBD1 (5 bases). Germline assignment: CDR1 SQVTM and CDR2 ANQGSEA. Trimming stripped 7 bases from V and 1 base from J, with 14 bases between. The CDR3 has 13 residues.

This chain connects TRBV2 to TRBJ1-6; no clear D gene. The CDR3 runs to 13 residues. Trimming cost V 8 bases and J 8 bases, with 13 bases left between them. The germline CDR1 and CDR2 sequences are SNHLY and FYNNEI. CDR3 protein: CASRDSGDSPLHF. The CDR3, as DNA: TGTGCCAGCCGGGATTCCGGGGATTCACCCCTCCACTTT.

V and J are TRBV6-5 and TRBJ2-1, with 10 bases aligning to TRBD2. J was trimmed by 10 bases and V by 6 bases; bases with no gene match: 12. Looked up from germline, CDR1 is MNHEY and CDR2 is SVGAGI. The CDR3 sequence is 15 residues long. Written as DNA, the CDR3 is TGTGCCAGCAGCCCCGTGGTAGCGGGAGGATGGGAGCAGTTCTTC. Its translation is CASSPVVAGGWEQFF.

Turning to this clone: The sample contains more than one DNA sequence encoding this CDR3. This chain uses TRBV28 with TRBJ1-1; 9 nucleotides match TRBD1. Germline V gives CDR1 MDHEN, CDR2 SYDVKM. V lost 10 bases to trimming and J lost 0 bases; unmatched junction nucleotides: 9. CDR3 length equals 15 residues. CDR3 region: CATTDRGALNTEAFF. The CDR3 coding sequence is TGTGCCACCACGGACAGGGGAGCTTTGAACACTGAAGCTTTCTTT.